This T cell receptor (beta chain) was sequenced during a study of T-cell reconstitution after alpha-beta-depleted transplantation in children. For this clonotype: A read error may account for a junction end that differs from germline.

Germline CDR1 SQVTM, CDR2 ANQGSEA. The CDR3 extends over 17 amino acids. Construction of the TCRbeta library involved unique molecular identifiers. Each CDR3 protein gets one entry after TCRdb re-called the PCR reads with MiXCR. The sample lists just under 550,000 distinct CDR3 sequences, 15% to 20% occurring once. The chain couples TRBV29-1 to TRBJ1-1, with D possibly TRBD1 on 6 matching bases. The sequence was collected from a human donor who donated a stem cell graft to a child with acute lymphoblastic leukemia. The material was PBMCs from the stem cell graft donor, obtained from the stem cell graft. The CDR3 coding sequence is TGCAACGTTGACCTTGAGGGGGGGTCGGTGATAGGAACTGAAGCTTTCTTT. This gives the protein CNVDLEGGSVIGTEAFF.